This T cell receptor (beta chain) emerged from a study of identical twins. Points from the study as a whole: In zero-insertion analyses, partial confounding could arise from invariant MAIT and iNKT cells.

TCRdb analysed the 5' RACE reads with MiXCR anew, one entry per CDR3 protein. Here the sample spans a few hundred thousand distinct CDR3 sequences, approximately 13% being singletons. This clonotype was seen a handful of times. Its antigen is unknown. This CDR3 has 16 amino acids. V lost 4 bases and J lost 3; bases outside the gene matches: 11. The V gene's germline CDR1 is SNHLY and CDR2 FYNNEI. This sample also belongs to another study, concerning yellow fever vaccine responses in identical twins.

The V gene is TRBV2, the J gene TRBJ2-7, with 8 nucleotides matching TRBD2. This clonotype was obtained from a woman aged 18 to 35 in good health. The sequencing input was CD8+ T cells sorted from blood. The CDR3 sequence: CASSVSYAGGVYEQYF. CDR3 sequence (DNA): TGTGCCAGCAGTGTGTCGTACGCGGGAGGAGTCTACGAGCAGTACTTC.